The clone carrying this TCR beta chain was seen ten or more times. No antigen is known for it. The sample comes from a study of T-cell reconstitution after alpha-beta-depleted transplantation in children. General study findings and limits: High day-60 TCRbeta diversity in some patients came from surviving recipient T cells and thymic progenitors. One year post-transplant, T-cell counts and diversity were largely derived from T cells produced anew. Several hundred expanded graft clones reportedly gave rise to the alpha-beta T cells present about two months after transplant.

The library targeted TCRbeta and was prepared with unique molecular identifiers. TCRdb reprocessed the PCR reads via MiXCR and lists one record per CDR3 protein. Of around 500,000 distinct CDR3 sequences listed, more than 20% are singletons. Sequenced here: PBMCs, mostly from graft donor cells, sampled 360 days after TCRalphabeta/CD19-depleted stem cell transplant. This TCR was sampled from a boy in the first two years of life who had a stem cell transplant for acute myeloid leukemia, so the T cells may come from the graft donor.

CDR3 sequence reads: CASSLRGPSYEQYF. In DNA, the CDR3 is TGTGCCAGCAGTTTGAGGGGGCCCTCCTACGAGCAGTACTTC. V gene TRBV27 combines with J gene TRBJ2-7; TRBD1 agrees at 7 bases. Germline assignment: CDR1 MNHEY and CDR2 SMNVEV (reference sequence). The CDR3 runs to 14 residues. Losses at the gene ends were 3 bases for V and 0 bases for J; bases not matched to a gene: 2.